The 10 T cell receptor beta chains listed next were all sequenced from one sample in a study of cytomegalovirus exposure and HLA in healthy donors. Only in-frame clones appear in the TCRdb table, and some are missing; sequencing was by immunoSEQ multiplex PCR. Among 100,000 to 150,000 clones listed, over 90% were seen once. The specimen was PBMCs. These receptors all stem from a woman younger than 30 in good health and CMV-seronegative.

This sequence joins TRBV7-2 and TRBJ2-3; a weak D match, TRBD2 (5 bases). This CDR3 spans 15 amino acids. CDR1 and CDR2 from the germline V gene are SGHTA and FQGNSA. Trimming cost V 5 bases and J 0 bases, with 12 bases left between them. CDR3 sequence reads: CASSRILASTDTQYF. In DNA, the CDR3 is TGTGCCAGCAGCCGAATCCTAGCTAGCACAGATACGCAGTATTTT. Based on the CDR3 plus reference TRBV7-2 and TRBJ2-3, the full variable domain is GAGVSQSPSNKVTEKGKDVELRCDPISGHTALYWYRQSLGQGLEFLIYFQGNSAPDKSGLPSDRFSAERTGGSVSTLTIQRTQQEDSAVYLCASSRILASTDTQYFGPGTRLTVL.

V usage is TRBV2 and J usage is TRBJ2-3, with TRBD2 identical over 9 bases. J lost 2 bases, V lost 6 bases, and 12 bases had no gene match. From germline, CDR1 is SNHLY and CDR2 FYNNEI. The CDR3 length is 17 residues. CDR3 nucleotides: TGTGCCAGCAGATTTCGGGGCGGGACTAGCCTCACAGATACGCAGTATTTT. Amino acid sequence: CASRFRGGTSLTDTQYF.

V usage is TRBV7-9 and J usage is TRBJ1-4, with D possibly being TRBD1 (5 bases). The CDR3 extends over 16 amino acids. CDR1 SEHNR and CDR2 FQNEAQ come from the germline V gene (reference sequence). V shed 5 bases and J shed 8 bases, with 21 bases lying between them. The CDR3 DNA is TGTGCCAGCAGCCCCAGCGAAACCCAGGGATACGAAAAACTGTTTTTT. Protein product: CASSPSETQGYEKLFF.

This chain joins TRBV28 and TRBJ1-1, with 8 nucleotides matching TRBD1. From germline, CDR1 is MDHEN and CDR2 SYDVKM. Losses at the gene ends were 5 bases for V and 4 bases for J; bases not matched to a gene: 6. The CDR3 runs 14 residues. As DNA, the CDR3 is TGTGCCAGCAGTCAATTTGGACAGGGCACTGAAGCTTTCTTT. Protein sequence: CASSQFGQGTEAFF.

This chain uses TRBV27 with TRBJ1-2, with 8 nucleotides matching TRBD1. V shed 0 bases and J 4 bases; nucleotides not matched to a gene: 4. Germline V gives CDR1 MNHEY, CDR2 SMNVEV (reference sequence). The CDR3 contains 15 residues. CDR3 coding DNA: TGTGCCAGCAGTTTATCCAACAGGGGGAGCTATGGCTACACCTTC. Translation: CASSLSNRGSYGYTF.

The chain combines TRBV6-1 with TRBJ2-7; D is possibly TRBD2 (6 bases). V gave up 3 bases and J gave up 7 bases, with 13 bases separating them. CDR1 MNHNS and CDR2 SASEGT come from the germline V gene. The CDR3 is 13 amino acids. Here the CDR3 reads CASSETGVGEQYF. CDR3 DNA: TGTGCCAGCAGTGAGACGGGGGTGGGGGAGCAGTACTTC.

This clone was seen only a few times. The gene calls are TRBV10-1 and TRBJ1-1; maybe TRBD1 (5 bases). Deletions cut 7 bases from V and 3 bases from J, with 12 bases between. CDR1 and CDR2 from the germline V gene are WNHNN and SYGVQD (reference sequence). The CDR3 loop spans 13 amino acids. CDR3 loop: CASNDSPDTEAFF. The DNA for the CDR3 is TGCGCCAGCAACGACAGCCCAGACACTGAAGCTTTCTTT.

This clone has just a few counts. V usage is TRBV6-1 and J usage is TRBJ2-3, with TRBD2 as a possible D gene (6 bases). This CDR3 is built from 13 residues. Trimming removed 4 bases at V and 6 bases at J, with 11 bases between. Germline CDR1 is MNHNS and CDR2 is SASEGT. Here the CDR3 DNA reads TGTGCCAGCAGTGCAGGGACTTGGGATACGCAGTATTTT. This codes for CASSAGTWDTQYF.

This sequence joins TRBV18 and TRBJ1-2; TRBD1 matches at 11 bases. The ends lost 3 bases at V and 7 bases at J; junction bases unmatched: 4. The CDR3 length is 14 residues. Germline V gene data show CDR1 as KGHSH and CDR2 as LQKENI. The CDR3 reads CASSPGQGAGGYTF. For the CDR3, the DNA is TGTGCCAGCTCACCTGGACAGGGGGCAGGTGGCTACACCTTC.

The chain has TRBV12-5 and TRBJ2-3; tentative D call: TRBD2 (5 bases). From germline, CDR1 is LGHNT and CDR2 FRNRAP. Trimming took 1 base from V and 5 from J, leaving 10 bases between them. This CDR3 is 14 amino acids long. CDR3 nucleotide sequence: TGTGCTAGTGGTTTGGGAGGGAGTGGAGATACGCAGTATTTT. It translates to CASGLGGSGDTQYF.